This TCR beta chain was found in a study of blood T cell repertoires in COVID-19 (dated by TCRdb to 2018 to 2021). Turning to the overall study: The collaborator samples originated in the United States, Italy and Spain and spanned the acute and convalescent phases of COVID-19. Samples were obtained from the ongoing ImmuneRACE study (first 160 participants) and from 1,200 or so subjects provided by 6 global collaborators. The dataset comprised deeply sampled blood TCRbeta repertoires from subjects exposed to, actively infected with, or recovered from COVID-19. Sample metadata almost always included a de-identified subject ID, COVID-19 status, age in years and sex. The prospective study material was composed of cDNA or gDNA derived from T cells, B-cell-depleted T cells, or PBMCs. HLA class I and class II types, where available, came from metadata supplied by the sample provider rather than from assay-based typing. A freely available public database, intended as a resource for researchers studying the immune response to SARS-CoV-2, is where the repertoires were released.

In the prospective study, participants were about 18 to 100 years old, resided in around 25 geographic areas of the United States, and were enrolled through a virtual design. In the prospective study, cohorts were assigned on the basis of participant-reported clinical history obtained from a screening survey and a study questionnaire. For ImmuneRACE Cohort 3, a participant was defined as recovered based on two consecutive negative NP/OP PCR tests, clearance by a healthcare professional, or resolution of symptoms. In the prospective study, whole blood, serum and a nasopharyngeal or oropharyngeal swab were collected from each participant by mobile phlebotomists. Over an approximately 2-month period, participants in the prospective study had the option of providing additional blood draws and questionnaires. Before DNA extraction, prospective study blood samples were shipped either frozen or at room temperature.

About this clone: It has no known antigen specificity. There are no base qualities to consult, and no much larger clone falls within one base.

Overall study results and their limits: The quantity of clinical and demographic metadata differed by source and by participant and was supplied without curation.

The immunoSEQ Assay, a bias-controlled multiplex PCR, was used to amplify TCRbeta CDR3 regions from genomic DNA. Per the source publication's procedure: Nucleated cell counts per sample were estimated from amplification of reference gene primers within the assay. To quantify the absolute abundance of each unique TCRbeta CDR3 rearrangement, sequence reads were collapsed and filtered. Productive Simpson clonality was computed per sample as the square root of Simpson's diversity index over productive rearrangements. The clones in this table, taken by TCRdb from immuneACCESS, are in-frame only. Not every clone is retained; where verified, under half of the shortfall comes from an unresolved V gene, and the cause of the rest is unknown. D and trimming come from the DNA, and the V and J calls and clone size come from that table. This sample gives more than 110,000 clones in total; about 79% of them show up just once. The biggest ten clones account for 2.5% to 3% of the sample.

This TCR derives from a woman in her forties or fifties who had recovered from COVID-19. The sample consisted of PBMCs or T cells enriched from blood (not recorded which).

The DNA sequence reads TGCGCCAGCAGCTTGGACGGGGAGGGGAATGAAGCTTTCTTT. Its protein is CASSLDGEGNEAFF. The chain uses TRBV5-1 and TRBJ1-1; TRBD1 might be the D gene, on 5 matching bases. CDR1 and CDR2 are drawn from the germline V gene: SGHRS, YFSETQ. Spanning cysteine to phenylalanine, the CDR3 consists of 14 amino acids. The entry retains the CDR3 DNA only, 42 bases that are in frame from base 1. Trimming at the junction amounts to 0 bases on V and 7 bases on J, and the germline ends lie 13 bases apart. With all but the CDR3 taken from the reference TRBV5-1 and TRBJ1-1 genes, the full variable domain is: KAGVTQTPRYLIKTRGQQVTLSCSPISGHRSVSWYQQTPGQGLQFLFEYFSETQRNKGNFPGRFSGRQFSNSRSEMNVSTLELGDSALYLCASSLDGEGNEAFFGQGTRLTVV.